Presented here are 26 T cell receptor beta chains from one specimen sequenced in a study of T cells in Graves' hyperthyroidism and ophthalmopathy. Template material for amplifying TCR beta CDR3 regions consisted of RNA transcripts. The primer set for the first-round RT-PCR of the TCR CDR3 was HTBI. TCRdb re-derived calls from the multiplex PCR reads in MiXCR, one entry per CDR3 protein. The table shows around 520,000 distinct CDR3 sequences, with about 15% occurring only once. Sequences were obtained from blood. These receptors all come from a woman aged 40 to 50 with Graves' hyperthyroidism.

There are many counts of this clonotype. The chain joins TRBV10-3 to TRBJ2-5; perhaps TRBD2 as D (6 bases). Trimming cost V 3 bases and J 1 base, with 9 bases left between them. The germline V gene encodes CDR1 ENHRY and CDR2 SYGVKD. This CDR3 region has 14 residues. In nucleotides, the CDR3 is TGTGCCATCAGTGACCCGGGACTCCAAGAGACCCAGTACTTC. Translation gives CAISDPGLQETQYF.

The chain combines TRBV29-1 with TRBJ2-7, with D hard to call. This CDR3 has 12 amino acids. The ends were cut back, 3 bases at V and 1 base at J, with 7 bases in the middle. Looked up from germline, CDR1 is SQVTM and CDR2 is ANQGSEA. For the CDR3, the DNA is TGCAGCGTTGACGGGCTATCCTACGAGCAGTACTTC. Residues: CSVDGLSYEQYF.

The table lists this clonotype with many counts. Here the CDR3 reads CAWSWSSYNEQFF. The CDR3 DNA sequence: TGTGCCTGGAGCTGGAGCTCCTACAATGAGCAGTTCTTC. This chain links TRBV30 with TRBJ2-1; D call uncertain. There are 13 residues in the CDR3. Germline lookup yields CDR1 GTSNPN and CDR2 SVGIG (reference sequence). The V end lost 3 bases, the J end lost 0 bases, and 6 bases lay between the germline ends.

There are a few counts of this clonotype. The V call is TRBV20-1, the J call TRBJ2-2; TRBD2 matches 8 bases. Trimming removed 3 bases from V and 4 bases from J; junction bases left unmatched: 7. Germline V CDR1 and CDR2: DFQATT, SNEGSKA (reference sequence). This CDR3 has 15 residues. The CDR3: CSASPGGPPTGELFF. Here the CDR3 DNA reads TGCAGTGCTAGTCCGGGAGGGCCTCCCACCGGGGAGCTGTTTTTT.

This clonotype showed up many times. V usage is TRBV15 and J usage is TRBJ2-1, with 8 positions matching TRBD1. Trimming removed 0 bases from V and 4 bases from J; junction bases left unmatched: 5. This CDR3 region has 16 residues. Germline-derived CDR1 and CDR2 are LNHNV and YYDKDF (reference sequence). The CDR3 sequence is CATSRDTGGVYNEQFF. The CDR3 DNA sequence: TGTGCCACCAGCAGAGATACAGGGGGAGTTTACAATGAGCAGTTCTTC.

The sample holds a few counts of this clonotype. The junction departs from the called germline gene at one end, perhaps through a read error. This chain links TRBV7-7 with TRBJ2-3, with 8 positions matching TRBD1. This CDR3 has 16 residues. Germline CDR1 and CDR2: SSHAT and FNYEAQ (reference sequence). The CDR3 sequence is CASSLGTGSGTDTQYF. Here the CDR3 DNA reads TGTGCTAGCAGCTTGGGGACAGGTTCTGGAACAGATACGCAGTATTTT. Full variable domain (missing parts from reference TRBV7-7 and TRBJ2-3): GAGVSQSPRYKVTKRGQDVTLRCDPISSHATLYWYQQALGQGPEFLTYFNYEAQPDKSGLPSDRFSAERPEGSISTLTIQRTEQRDSAMYRCASSLGTGSGTDTQYFGPGTRLTVL.

This clonotype was counted ten times or more. The gene calls are TRBV7-2 and TRBJ2-7, with 8 bases fitting TRBD2. The CDR3 sequence is 19 residues long. Trimming cost V 1 base and J 1 base; bases outside gene matches: 15. Germline lookup yields CDR1 SGHTA and CDR2 FQGNSA. CDR3 bases: TGTGCCAGCAGCTTAGGGGTTAACGGGAGGGCCCTACGATCCTACGAGCAGTACTTC. It yields the protein CASSLGVNGRALRSYEQYF.

This clonotype was observed at least ten times. The V and J genes are TRBV11-2 and TRBJ2-7, with D perhaps matching TRBD1 (6 bases). Germline CDR1 is SGHAT and CDR2 is FQNNGV. V lost 5 bases to trimming and J lost 3 bases, with 14 bases between them. This CDR3 has 14 amino acids. The CDR3 loop is CASSVDRPNYEQYF. The CDR3 region has the DNA TGTGCCAGCAGCGTCGACAGGCCCAACTACGAGCAGTACTTC.

This clonotype was observed many times. The chain couples TRBV5-6 to TRBJ1-1; 8 nucleotides line up with TRBD1. This CDR3 contains 15 residues. From germline, CDR1 is SGHDT and CDR2 YYEEEE. Trimming at V came to 4 bases and at J to 4 bases, leaving 9 bases not matched to a gene. CDR3 bases: TGTGCCAGCAGCCAACAGGGGGGAGGGATCACTGAAGCTTTCTTT. Translating gives CASSQQGGGITEAFF.

The CDR3 spells CASSLGVAGGQSREQFF. DNA of the CDR3: TGTGCCAGCAGCTTGGGGGTAGCGGGAGGGCAATCAAGAGAGCAGTTCTTC. The V and J genes are TRBV5-6 and TRBJ2-1; TRBD2 matches at 11 bases. The germline CDR1 and CDR2 sequences are SGHDT and YYEEEE. The CDR3 sequence is 17 residues long. Germline trimming cut 0 bases from V and 10 bases from J; bases unmatched to any gene: 12.

In this sample, this clonotype turned up many times. The chain links TRBV29-1 to TRBJ1-1; D gene ambiguous. The CDR3 is 12 amino acids. The germline V and J ends were trimmed by 6 bases and 1 base, with 9 bases remaining between them. Germline V gene sequence: CDR1 SQVTM, CDR2 ANQGSEA. DNA for the CDR3: TGCAGCGTCACAATACAGAACACTGAAGCTTTCTTT. The encoded protein is CSVTIQNTEAFF.

The table lists this clonotype with a few counts. This rearrangement joins TRBV28 to TRBJ1-3, with unresolved D. The CDR3 contains 13 residues. The V end lost 7 bases, the J end lost 8 bases, and 15 bases lay between the germline ends. The germline gives CDR1 MDHEN, CDR2 SYDVKM. The CDR3 loop reads CASIGIVGDTIYF. The CDR3 coding sequence is TGTGCCAGCATCGGTATCGTGGGAGACACCATATATTTT. The whole variable domain, filled in from reference TRBV28 and TRBJ1-3, reads DVKVTQSSRYLVKRTGEKVFLECVQDMDHENMFWYRQDPGLGLRLIYFSYDVKMKEKGDIPEGYSVSREKKERFSLILESASTNQTSMYLCASIGIVGDTIYFGEGSWLTVV.

V gene TRBV7-9 combines with J gene TRBJ2-5; TRBD1 is a possible D gene (5 bases). This CDR3 spans 13 amino acids. Germline CDR1 is SEHNR and CDR2 is FQNEAQ (reference sequence). Trimming took off 3 bases at V and 4 bases at J, with 9 bases between the two ends. In nucleotides, the CDR3 is TGTGCCAGCAGCTTTACCAGGGTAGAGACCCAGTACTTC. Protein product: CASSFTRVETQYF.

V gene TRBV7-9 combines with J gene TRBJ2-3, with 10 bases aligning to TRBD2. Looked up from germline, CDR1 is SEHNR and CDR2 is FQNEAQ (reference sequence). Trimming at V came to 8 bases and at J to 4 bases, leaving 3 bases not matched to a gene. This CDR3 contains 13 residues. The CDR3 spells CASQREGPDTQYF. DNA of the CDR3: TGTGCCAGCCAGCGGGAGGGTCCAGATACGCAGTATTTT.

V is TRBV25-1 and J is TRBJ2-7, with 7 bases identical to TRBD1. In germline, CDR1 is MGHDK, CDR2 SYGVNS. V lost 4 bases to trimming and J lost 5 bases; unmatched junction nucleotides: 5. CDR3 size: 13 residues. The CDR3 loop is CASSGDSPHEQYF. As DNA, the CDR3 is TGTGCCAGCAGTGGGGACAGCCCGCACGAGCAGTACTTC.

The rearrangement joins TRBV6-1 to TRBJ2-7, with TRBD2 identical over 8 bases. Germline CDR1 reads MNHNS; CDR2 reads SASEGT. V gave up 9 bases and J gave up 3 bases; unmatched junction bases: 4. CDR3 size: 12 residues. The CDR3 DNA sequence: TGTGCCAGTCAGCGGGAGTACTACGAGCAGTACTTC. This translates into CASQREYYEQYF.

In its sample, this clonotype was seen many times. The rearrangement links TRBV5-1 to TRBJ2-5; TRBD1 aligns across 8 bases. The V gene end was trimmed by 3 bases and the J gene end by 2 bases; junction bases not matched to a gene: 3. The CDR3 runs 14 residues. Germline-derived CDR1 and CDR2 are SGHRS and YFSETQ. The CDR3 region is CASSWTGLQETQYF. The CDR3 nucleotides read TGCGCCAGCAGCTGGACAGGGCTTCAAGAGACCCAGTACTTC. The complete variable domain, with remaining parts taken from reference TRBV5-1 and TRBJ2-5, reads KAGVTQTPRYLIKTRGQQVTLSCSPISGHRSVSWYQQTPGQGLQFLFEYFSETQRNKGNFPGRFSGRQFSNSRSEMNVSTLELGDSALYLCASSWTGLQETQYFGPGTRLLVL.

This clonotype has a count of ten or more. The chain couples TRBV6-1 to TRBJ2-3, with 10 bases that match TRBD1. The germline gives CDR1 MNHNS, CDR2 SASEGT. CDR3 length: 20 residues. Trimming cost V 5 bases and J 0 bases; bases outside gene matches: 17. The CDR3 here is CASSREGGDRGFSSTDTQYF. CDR3 nucleotides: TGTGCCAGCAGTCGAGAGGGGGGGGACAGGGGTTTTTCTAGCACAGATACGCAGTATTTT.

This clonotype was seen at least ten times. This chain joins TRBV2 and TRBJ2-5; 9 nucleotides agree with TRBD1. The CDR3 sequence is 14 residues long. CDR1 SNHLY and CDR2 FYNNEI come from the germline V gene. Trimming removed 3 bases from V and 13 bases from J; junction bases left unmatched: 12. The DNA for the CDR3 is TGTGCCAGCAGTGAGGGACAGGGTTTTGTTATTGGGTACTTC. It yields the protein CASSEGQGFVIGYF.

This clonotype has ten or more counts. The V call is TRBV27, the J call TRBJ1-1, with D possibly being TRBD1 (5 bases). The V gene's germline CDR1 is MNHEY and CDR2 SMNVEV (reference sequence). Trimming left V 2 bases short and J 2 bases short, with 15 bases between. CDR3 length equals 16 residues. CDR3 nucleotides: TGTGCCAGCAGTTTAGACAGACCCCCGGTCAACACTGAAGCTTTCTTT. Translated, it gives CASSLDRPPVNTEAFF.

This clonotype was seen many times. One junction end does not reproduce the germline sequence, and a read error may be involved. The genes are TRBV5-1 and TRBJ2-1; D not certain. This CDR3 region has 16 residues. Germline CDR1 SGHRS, CDR2 YFSETQ. The chain's CDR3 is CASSLDAPSSYDEQFF. The CDR3 region has the DNA TGCGCCAGCAGCTTGGATGCGCCGAGCTCCTACGATGAGCAGTTCTTC.

This clonotype was seen only a few times. This chain uses TRBV20-1 with TRBJ1-1; weak D call: TRBD1 (5 bases). The CDR3 sequence is 14 residues long. Germline values: CDR1 DFQATT, CDR2 SNEGSKA (reference sequence). V lost 0 bases to trimming and J lost 3 bases, with 11 bases between them. This CDR3 reads CSARDFRVDTEAFF. The CDR3 nucleotides read TGCAGTGCTAGAGATTTCAGGGTAGACACTGAAGCTTTCTTT.

This clonotype occurred many times. This chain joins TRBV20-1 and TRBJ2-7, with 8 bases aligning to TRBD1. This CDR3 is 12 amino acids long. After removal of 5 bases from V and 4 bases from J, the junction contained 4 bases not matched to a gene. CDR1 is DFQATT, CDR2 SNEGSKA, per germline (reference sequence). CDR3: CSAGRQGYEQYF. CDR3 bases: TGCAGTGCTGGACGACAGGGGTACGAGCAGTACTTC.

This clonotype was counted at least ten times. V usage is TRBV4-1 and J usage is TRBJ2-1, with D tentatively TRBD2 (6 bases). CDR3 length: 14 residues. V lost 4 bases and J lost 8, with 15 bases in between. Germline V gives CDR1 MGHRA, CDR2 YSYEKL. The CDR3 loop reads CASSLGRGRDEQFF. The CDR3 nucleotides read TGCGCCAGCAGCCTCGGGCGGGGTAGGGATGAGCAGTTCTTC.

This clonotype was seen a few times. One end of the junction does not line up with germline, which may come from a read error. CDR3 DNA: TGTGCCATAGGTCGTGCGGGAGGGAGCTCCTACAATGAGCGGTTCTTC. This encodes CAIGRAGGSSYNERFF. V gene TRBV28 combines with J gene TRBJ2-1; 9 nucleotides agree with TRBD2. CDR1 MDHEN and CDR2 SYDVKM come from the germline V gene. The CDR3 spans 16 residues.

The CDR3 DNA follows: TGTGCCAGTTTAGGGACGAACTCCTACGAGCAGTACTTC. Its translation: CASLGTNSYEQYF. The chain joins TRBV19 to TRBJ2-7; D is tentatively TRBD1 or TRBD2 (5 bases each). Trimming shortened V by 8 bases and J by 0 bases, and 11 bases separated the two germline ends. Germline V gives CDR1 LNHDA, CDR2 SQIVND (reference sequence). This CDR3 is built from 13 residues. Full variable domain (remainder filled in from reference TRBV19 and TRBJ2-7): DGGITQSPKYLFRKEGQNVTLSCEQNLNHDAMYWYRQDPGQGLRLIYYSQIVNDFQKGDIAEGYSVSREKKESFPLTVTSAQKNPTAFYLCASLGTNSYEQYFGPGTRLTVT.